These 10 T cell receptor beta chains originate from one sample sequenced in a study of blood T cell repertoires in COVID-19. Data came from immunoSEQ multiplex PCR; TCRdb stores just in-frame clones and leaves some out. The sample carries roughly 55,000 clones, about 78% recorded once. Sequencing input: peripheral blood. The receptors shown here come from an older man with acute or convalescent COVID-19.

The chain uses TRBV11-3 and TRBJ2-1; 13 bases fit TRBD2. The length of the CDR3 is 15 residues. With V trimmed by 1 base and J by 8 bases, 2 bases remained unmatched. Germline V gene data show CDR1 as SGHNT and CDR2 as YENEEA. The CDR3 loop is CASSLGTSGRDEQFF. The DNA for the CDR3 is TGTGCCAGCAGCTTAGGGACTAGCGGGAGAGATGAGCAGTTCTTC.

The chain links TRBV19 to TRBJ2-1, with 8 bases fitting TRBD1. Germline CDR1 LNHDA, CDR2 SQIVND (reference sequence). This CDR3 has 15 residues. The junction had 7 bases not matched to a gene; V was cut back by 5 bases and J by 4 bases. CDR3 bases: TGTGCCAGTAGTTTGGGACAGGACGTGTACAATGAGCAGTTCTTC. Protein sequence: CASSLGQDVYNEQFF.

The V call is TRBV5-6, the J call TRBJ1-1; TRBD1 is a possible D gene (5 bases). The germline CDR1 and CDR2 sequences are SGHDT and YYEEEE. V was shortened by 2 bases and J by 3 bases, with 14 bases between the two germline ends. CDR3 size: 15 residues. The CDR3 region has the DNA TGTGCCAGCAGCTTTGGACCTCAAGGGGACACTGAAGCTTTCTTT. This codes for CASSFGPQGDTEAFF.

This chain connects TRBV6-6 to TRBJ1-3; D might be TRBD1 (5 bases). Germline V gene data show CDR1 as MNHNY and CDR2 as SVGAGI (reference sequence). The CDR3 is 17 amino acids. Between the trimmed V and J ends, which lost 5 bases and 0 bases, there was a span of 17 bases. This chain's CDR3 is CASSPPERTSSGNTIYF. CDR3 sequence (DNA): TGTGCCAGCAGTCCCCCAGAGAGGACATCCTCTGGAAACACCATATATTTT.

This clone has a single count. The chain carries TRBV5-1 and TRBJ2-1; 8 nucleotides match TRBD2. The CDR3 is made up of 15 amino acids. The V and J ends lost 4 bases and 5 bases, in that order; junction bases with no gene match: 8. Germline values: CDR1 SGHRS, CDR2 YFSETQ. CDR3: CASSRTGGANNEQFF. The CDR3 nucleotides read TGCGCCAGCAGCCGGACGGGGGGGGCGAACAATGAGCAGTTCTTC.

For this clone: Compared with germline, one end of the junction differs, possibly owing to a read error. V and J are TRBV11-3 and TRBJ1-2; 8 bases fit TRBD1. The germline V gene has CDR1 SGHNT and CDR2 YENEEA. The CDR3 loop spans 15 amino acids. CDR3: CASSLAGQGATNHVF. The CDR3 DNA is TGTGCCAGCAGCTTAGCAGGGCAGGGGGCCACAAACCACGTCTTC.

V is TRBV7-9 and J is TRBJ1-4; D is ambiguous. The germline V gene encodes CDR1 SEHNR and CDR2 FQNEAQ (reference sequence). CDR3 length: 16 residues. The V end was cut by 4 bases, the J end by 7 bases, with 19 bases between. The CDR3 DNA follows: TGTGCCAGCAGCTCAACGGGTGCCCTAAGTCGTGAAAAACTGTTTTTT. The encoded protein is CASSSTGALSREKLFF. The full variable domain, completed using reference TRBV7-9 and TRBJ1-4, is DTGVSQNPRHKITKRGQNVTFRCDPISEHNRLYWYRQTLGQGPEFLTYFQNEAQLEKSRLLSDRFSAERPKGSFSTLEIQRTEQGDSAMYLCASSSTGALSREKLFFGSGTQLSVL.

The gene calls are TRBV19 and TRBJ1-1; tentative D call: TRBD1 (6 bases). The V gene's germline CDR1 is LNHDA and CDR2 SQIVND (reference sequence). The V end was cut by 7 bases, the J end by 1 base, with 16 bases between. This CDR3 contains 15 residues. CDR3 DNA: TGTGCCAGTAAGGGGGGGCAGCTTGCGAACACTGAAGCTTTCTTT. This sequence encodes CASKGGQLANTEAFF.

CDR3 protein: CASSEWASADTQYF. CDR3 sequence (DNA): TGCGCCAGCAGTGAGTGGGCTAGCGCAGATACGCAGTATTTT. This rearrangement joins TRBV10-2 to TRBJ2-3; D is possibly TRBD2 (6 bases). The germline CDR1 and CDR2 sequences are WSHSY and SAAADI. V lost 1 base and J 4 bases, leaving 9 bases between the germline ends. The CDR3 is 14 residues long.

The chain links TRBV5-1 to TRBJ2-1; 8 bases match TRBD2. The V and J ends lost 5 bases and 8 bases, in that order; junction bases with no gene match: 15. This CDR3 region has 16 residues. Germline values: CDR1 SGHRS, CDR2 YFSETQ. CDR3 residues: CASSLSGRSGGDEQFF. In nucleotides, the CDR3 is TGCGCCAGCAGTTTGAGCGGGAGAAGTGGTGGGGATGAGCAGTTCTTC.